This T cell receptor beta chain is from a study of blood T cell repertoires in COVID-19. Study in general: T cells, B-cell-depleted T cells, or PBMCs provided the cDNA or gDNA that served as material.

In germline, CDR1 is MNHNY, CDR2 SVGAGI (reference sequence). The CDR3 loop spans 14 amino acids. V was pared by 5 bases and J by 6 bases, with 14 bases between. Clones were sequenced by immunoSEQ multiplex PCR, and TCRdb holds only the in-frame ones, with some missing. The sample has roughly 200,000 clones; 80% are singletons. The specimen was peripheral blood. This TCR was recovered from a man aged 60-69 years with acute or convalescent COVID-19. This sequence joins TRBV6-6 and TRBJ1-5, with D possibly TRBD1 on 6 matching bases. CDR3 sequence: CASSPSGDLQPQHF. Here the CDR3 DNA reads TGTGCCAGCAGTCCCTCAGGGGACCTTCAGCCCCAGCATTTT.